Shown below are 21 T cell receptor beta chains from a single sample sequenced in a study of blood T cells in healthy people across ages. For the second PCR, which ran for about 7 to 11 cycles, a sample-barcoded 5' primer and a J-beta primer mix were used. TCRdb analysed the 5' RACE reads with MiXCR anew, one entry per CDR3 protein. This table holds roughly 1,700,000 distinct CDR3 sequences, approximately 28% found once. Material: blood. The receptors here all came from a woman aged 25 to 39 in good health.

This rearrangement joins TRBV20-1 to TRBJ2-5, with D perhaps TRBD1 (5 bases). Germline loops: CDR1 DFQATT, CDR2 SNEGSKA (reference sequence). Trimming removed 5 bases from V and 1 base from J, with 17 bases in between. This CDR3 is built from 15 residues. CDR3 in DNA: TGCAGTGCTTCCGAAATTGGGGCAGGCCAAGAGACCCAGTACTTC. Its protein is CSASEIGAGQETQYF.

V and J are TRBV20-1 and TRBJ1-4; 7 bases agree with TRBD1. CDR1 and CDR2 (germline): DFQATT, SNEGSKA (reference sequence). The CDR3 loop spans 13 amino acids. V lost 5 bases to trimming and J lost 4 bases; unmatched junction nucleotides: 4. CDR3 in DNA: TGCAGTGCTCGACAGGGACTTAATGAAAAACTGTTTTTT. Protein: CSARQGLNEKLFF.

This clonotype was counted a few times. This sequence joins TRBV7-2 and TRBJ2-3, with D perhaps matching TRBD1 (6 bases). The V and J ends lost 9 bases and 2 bases respectively, with 12 bases between them. The germline gives CDR1 SGHTA, CDR2 FQGNSA. The CDR3 spans 13 residues. CDR3 nucleotide sequence: TGTGCCAGTGGGGGCGATTTCACAGATACGCAGTATTTT. It encodes CASGGDFTDTQYF.

The gene calls are TRBV6-6 and TRBJ2-3, with 11 bases aligning to TRBD2. V trimming: 4 bases; J trimming: 2 bases; junction bases outside the gene matches: 5. The CDR3 totals 16 residues. Germline lookup yields CDR1 MNHNY and CDR2 SVGAGI (reference sequence). CDR3 nucleotides: TGTGCCAGCAGTTCTAGCGGGAGGCCTCCCACAGATACGCAGTATTTT. Its protein product is CASSSSGRPPTDTQYF.

The table lists this clonotype with a few counts. This chain connects TRBV12-3 or TRBV12-4 to TRBJ2-1; 7 nucleotides align to TRBD1. The CDR3 is 16 residues long. V trimming: 7 bases; J trimming: 5 bases; junction bases outside the gene matches: 14. The CDR3 loop reads CASIQIGDSNHNEQFF. The CDR3 nucleotides read TGTGCCAGCATCCAAATTGGGGACAGCAACCACAATGAGCAGTTCTTC.

This chain joins TRBV18 and TRBJ2-5, with 9 bases lining up with TRBD2. V trimming: 8 bases; J trimming: 11 bases; junction bases outside the gene matches: 18. The germline V gene has CDR1 KGHSH and CDR2 LQKENI. The CDR3 consists of 15 residues. The CDR3 here is CASPLPGLANNEQYF. Here the CDR3 DNA reads TGTGCCAGCCCACTACCGGGACTAGCAAACAATGAGCAGTACTTC.

This clonotype was observed a handful of times. One end of the junction fails to match germline, which may point to a read error. CDR3 sequence: CACSYSGTSGGTDTQYF. CDR3 sequence (DNA): TGTGCCTGCAGTTACTCGGGGACTAGCGGGGGCACAGATACGCAGTATTTT. The chain uses TRBV6-5 and TRBJ2-3; 13 bases fit TRBD2. The CDR3 consists of 17 residues. Per the germline V gene, CDR1 is MNHEY and CDR2 is SVGAGI.

As for this clonotype: Just one base apart from a much larger clone, this may be a read error. This chain uses TRBV9 with TRBJ2-3; a weak D match, TRBD2 (6 bases). Germline V gene lookup returns CDR1 SGDLS and CDR2 YYNGEE. The CDR3 runs to 14 residues. The CDR3 is CASSVDTSTDTPYF. The DNA for the CDR3 is TGTGCCAGCAGCGTAGACACTAGCACAGATACGCCGTATTTT.

This clonotype was observed many times. The gene calls are TRBV25-1 and TRBJ2-7; TRBD1 is a possible D gene (5 bases). The CDR3 sequence is 13 residues long. Between the trimmed V and J ends, which lost 1 base and 3 bases, there was a span of 7 bases. Per the germline V gene, CDR1 is MGHDK and CDR2 is SYGVNS. DNA for the CDR3: TGTGCCAGCAGTGAATCAGGGAACTACGAGCAGTACTTC. Its translation is CASSESGNYEQYF.

Concerning this clonotype: A much larger clonotype is one base distant, so this may be a read error. The J gene is TRBJ1-2, the V gene TRBV29-1; no definite D call. The V gene's germline CDR1 is SQVTM and CDR2 ANQGSEA. The CDR3 contains 13 residues. The V gene lost 6 bases and the J gene lost 2 bases, with 13 bases spanning the gap. CDR3 loop: CSVITEINYGYTF. CDR3 sequence (DNA): TGCAGCGTCATTACAGAAATCAACTATGGCTACACCTTC.

This clonotype was detected a few times. The chain combines TRBV10-1 with TRBJ1-2; D gene uncertain. Trimming stripped 0 bases from V and 8 bases from J, with 13 bases between. The CDR3 extends over 14 amino acids. Germline V gene data show CDR1 as WNHNN and CDR2 as SYGVQD (reference sequence). CDR3 bases: TGCGCCAGCAGTGAGTCATATGGGGTCGGGGGCTACACCTTC. Translating it yields CASSESYGVGGYTF.

This clonotype is a singleton in its sample. The V and J genes are TRBV20-1 and TRBJ2-3, with no clear D. V shed 5 bases and J shed 3 bases, with 12 bases lying between them. Germline assignment: CDR1 DFQATT and CDR2 SNEGSKA (reference sequence). This CDR3 region has 13 residues. The chain's CDR3 is CSAVLQATDTQYF. For the CDR3, the DNA is TGCAGTGCTGTTCTCCAGGCAACAGATACGCAGTATTTT.

This clonotype was seen a few times. This chain links TRBV20-1 with TRBJ2-1; tentative D call: TRBD2 (6 bases). The germline V gene has CDR1 DFQATT and CDR2 SNEGSKA (reference sequence). The CDR3 consists of 15 residues. The germline V and J ends were trimmed by 0 bases and 9 bases, with 18 bases remaining between them. This CDR3 is CSARDPGSMVSEQFF. The CDR3 DNA follows: TGCAGTGCTAGAGACCCCGGGAGTATGGTCAGTGAGCAGTTCTTC.

This clonotype was seen only a few times. The chain combines TRBV19 with TRBJ2-1; the match to TRBD2 covers 11 bases. V shed 8 bases, J shed 0 bases, and the junction held 6 bases outside the gene matches. The CDR3 length is 16 residues. CDR1 is LNHDA, CDR2 SQIVND, per germline (reference sequence). The CDR3: CASRVAGGFSYNEQFF. DNA for the CDR3: TGTGCCAGTCGAGTAGCGGGAGGGTTCTCCTACAATGAGCAGTTCTTC.

The chain has TRBV7-2 and TRBJ1-1; D is perhaps TRBD1 (5 bases). V was cut by 5 bases and J by 4 bases, with 17 bases left in between. CDR1 and CDR2 from the germline V gene are SGHTA and FQGNSA. The CDR3 is 15 amino acids. CDR3 bases: TGTGCCAGCAGCCAGGCAGGGCTCGGGGGCACTGAAGCTTTCTTT. As protein: CASSQAGLGGTEAFF.

The table lists this clonotype with many counts. The chain couples TRBV10-3 to TRBJ2-5, with no clear D. CDR1 is ENHRY and CDR2 is SYGVKD in the germline V gene. Trimming took off 2 bases at V and 2 bases at J, with 6 bases between the two ends. The CDR3 sequence is 13 residues long. CDR3 sequence (DNA): TGTGCCATCAGTGAGCTGCAGCAAGAGACCCAGTACTTC. Translating it yields CAISELQQETQYF.

The chain carries TRBV3-1 and TRBJ2-4; tentatively, D is TRBD1 (8 bases). Between the trimmed V and J ends, which lost 2 bases and 13 bases, there was a span of 24 bases. Germline V CDR1 and CDR2: LGHDT, YNNKEL (reference sequence). This CDR3 has 16 residues. CDR3 in DNA: TGTGCCAGCAGCCAATGGGGGGGACAGGTCGACAATGAGCAGTACTTC. This translates into CASSQWGGQVDNEQYF.

V is TRBV4-2 and J is TRBJ1-1, with a tentative D call TRBD1 (6 bases). Germline V gives CDR1 LGHNA, CDR2 YNFKEQ. This CDR3 is 15 amino acids long. Trimming stripped 5 bases from V and 0 bases from J, with 13 bases between. CDR3 amino acids: CASSKRTEMNTEAFF. The DNA for the CDR3 is TGTGCCAGCAGCAAACGGACAGAAATGAACACTGAAGCTTTCTTT.

This clonotype was recorded only once. This chain joins TRBV18 and TRBJ1-2; D may be TRBD1 (5 bases). Trimming removed 2 bases from V and 3 bases from J, with 13 bases in between. From germline, CDR1 is KGHSH and CDR2 LQKENI. The length of the CDR3 is 15 residues. In DNA, the CDR3 is TGTGCCAGCTCACCAGACAGCCGCCTATACTATGGCTACACCTTC. It encodes CASSPDSRLYYGYTF.

The rearrangement uses TRBV20-1 and TRBJ2-5; no clear D. V was pared by 6 bases and J by 5 bases, with 16 bases between. CDR3 length: 13 residues. From germline, CDR1 is DFQATT and CDR2 SNEGSKA (reference sequence). The DNA for the CDR3 is TGCAGTGCCGGGCGTACCAGTGCGGAGACCCAGTACTTC. It encodes CSAGRTSAETQYF.

The chain joins TRBV6-5 to TRBJ2-4, with 8 bases identical to TRBD1. Germline CDR1 is MNHEY and CDR2 is SVGAGI. Trimming removed 8 bases from V and 13 bases from J; junction bases left unmatched: 16. The CDR3 has 14 residues. The CDR3 coding sequence is TGTGCCAGCCGTCGGGCAGGGGGCCGTTATGAGCAGTACTTC. This translates into CASRRAGGRYEQYF.